This TCR beta chain comes out of a study of shared clonotypes between healthy human individuals. Those who donated were healthy HIV-negative adults, with no recent acute infections or vaccinations reported. This clone was detected a few times. Evenly divided among several immunoSEQ plates was the genomic DNA of each subset. Tens of thousands of T cell genomes, or 300 to 350 ng DNA, went into unsorted PBMC replicate PCRs. Method: immunoSEQ multiplex PCR; TCRdb's copy keeps in-frame clones and lacks some. The sample consists of roughly 500,000 clones, over 60% of them appearing once. CDR1 and CDR2 from the germline V gene are LNHDA and SQIVND (reference sequence). This CDR3 has 14 residues. J was trimmed by 11 bases and V by 7 bases; bases with no gene match: 8.

This TCR was recovered from a woman aged 40 to 50 in good health. Some clones in this sample may be carry-over from other donors' samples. The chain joins TRBV19 to TRBJ1-4; TRBD1 matches 12 bases. The specimen was PBMCs. CDR3 sequence: CASTTGTGGGKLFF. The CDR3 DNA follows: TGTGCCAGTACAACCGGGACAGGGGGCGGGAAACTGTTTTTT.